This note documents a single TCR beta chain sequence. This entry is derived from a study of CD8 T cells in ankylosing spondylitis. The CDR3 is 14 residues long. The germline V gene encodes CDR1 DFQATT and CDR2 SNEGSKA (reference sequence). The ends were cut back, 0 bases at V and 1 base at J, with 9 bases in the middle. TCRdb called the 5' RACE reads again in MiXCR, with one record for every CDR3 protein. This table has 250,000 or so distinct CDR3 sequences, more than 20% appearing once. The V and J genes are TRBV20-1 and TRBJ1-1; no clear D. The clonotype comes from a male donor with ankylosing spondylitis or in good health (not recorded which). Sequencing was carried out using blood, either unsorted or a sorted T cell fraction (not recorded which). CDR3 in amino acids: CSARERRANTEAFF. The CDR3 nucleotides are TGCAGTGCTAGAGAGAGGAGGGCGAACACTGAAGCTTTCTTT.